A single sample gave rise to the 16 T cell receptor beta chains below, sequenced in a study of blood T cells in healthy people across ages. A second PCR, run for about 7 to 11 cycles, used a sample-barcoded 5' primer plus a J-beta primer mix. TCRdb reprocessed the 5' RACE reads via MiXCR and lists one record per CDR3 protein. This sample has roughly 1.9 million distinct CDR3 sequences, with 30% to 40% found just once. Material: blood. The source of these receptors is a human donor in good health.

This clonotype has just a few counts. The chain joins TRBV11-3 to TRBJ1-1; D is unresolved. The germline CDR1 and CDR2 sequences are SGHNT and YENEEA. The ends were cut back, 5 bases at V and 4 bases at J, with 11 bases in the middle. The CDR3 sequence is 13 residues long. DNA of the CDR3: TGTGCCAGCAGCAGAGACACCTCCACTGAAGCTTTCTTT. This gives the protein CASSRDTSTEAFF.

J is TRBJ1-2 and V is TRBV24-1; possibly TRBD1 for D (5 bases). V gave up 6 bases and J gave up 5 bases, with 15 bases separating them. Germline CDR1 KGHDR, CDR2 SFDVKD. CDR3 size: 14 residues. CDR3 sequence (DNA): TGTGCCACCAGTCCCCGGGGAAGGGGTTATGGCTACACCTTC. Encoded protein: CATSPRGRGYGYTF.

The chain couples TRBV20-1 to TRBJ1-5; D gene uncertain. Germline CDR1 and CDR2: DFQATT and SNEGSKA (reference sequence). V lost 2 bases to trimming and J lost 5 bases, with 7 bases between them. The CDR3 consists of 12 residues. In DNA, the CDR3 is TGCAGTGCTAGATCCTTTGATCAGCCCCAGCATTTT. This gives the protein CSARSFDQPQHF.

This clonotype was found a few times. The rearrangement uses TRBV7-2 and TRBJ2-1; the D gene is possibly TRBD1 (6 bases). Trimming pared 7 bases from V and 1 base from J, leaving 14 bases between. This CDR3 contains 15 residues. CDR1 SGHTA and CDR2 FQGNSA come from the germline V gene. The CDR3 here is CASTQGLESYNEQFF. In DNA, the CDR3 is TGTGCCAGCACTCAGGGGCTTGAGTCCTACAATGAGCAGTTCTTC.

The genes are TRBV6-4 and TRBJ2-2; D is perhaps TRBD1 (5 bases). Germline assignment: CDR1 MRHNA and CDR2 SNTAGT. The CDR3 sequence is 14 residues long. The germline V and J ends were trimmed by 4 bases and 1 base, with 7 bases remaining between them. CDR3 DNA sequence: TGTGCCAGCAGTGGACAGATGAACACCGGGGAGCTGTTTTTT. It yields the protein CASSGQMNTGELFF.

On this clonotype itself: Since a much larger clone is just one base distant, this may be a read error. The gene calls are TRBV7-8 and TRBJ2-1, with 8 bases that match TRBD1. This CDR3 is 15 amino acids long. The trim removed 1 base at V and 10 bases at J, leaving 9 bases unmatched. Germline-derived CDR1 and CDR2 are SGHVS and FQNEAQ. CDR3 region: CASSLEDRVGYEQFF. The DNA for the CDR3 is TGTGCCAGCAGCTTAGAGGACAGGGTGGGGTACGAGCAGTTCTTC.

This chain joins TRBV28 and TRBJ1-1; 7 bases line up with TRBD1. The CDR3 has 17 residues. In germline, CDR1 is MDHEN, CDR2 SYDVKM. The trim removed 4 bases at V and 5 bases at J, leaving 16 bases unmatched. The CDR3 DNA follows: TGTGCCAGCAGTTCCTTTCCCGGGACAGAGGATAAAACTGAAGCTTTCTTT. Translated: CASSSFPGTEDKTEAFF.

This clonotype showed up just a few times. V usage is TRBV2 and J usage is TRBJ2-3; the D is unclear. Germline V gene lookup returns CDR1 SNHLY and CDR2 FYNNEI. There are 14 residues in the CDR3. V lost 5 bases to trimming and J lost 1 base, with 10 bases between them. The CDR3 spells CASSSSEGTDTQYF. The CDR3, as DNA: TGTGCCAGCAGTTCTAGTGAGGGCACAGATACGCAGTATTTT.

This clonotype was picked up many times. This chain joins TRBV12-3 or TRBV12-4 and TRBJ1-6; D not certain. The CDR3 is 14 residues long. Trimming cost V 1 base and J 5 bases, with 6 bases left between them. DNA for the CDR3: TGTGCCAGCAGTTTAGGAAGAGATAATTCACCCCTCCACTTT. Its protein is CASSLGRDNSPLHF.

V and J are TRBV11-2 and TRBJ1-2, with D perhaps matching TRBD1 (5 bases). The CDR3 runs to 15 residues. Trimming shortened V by 4 bases and J by 4 bases, and 16 bases separated the two germline ends. Looked up from germline, CDR1 is SGHAT and CDR2 is FQNNGV. CDR3 sequence reads: CASSSWKGGTYGYTF. The CDR3 DNA reads as TGTGCCAGCAGCTCGTGGAAGGGAGGGACCTATGGCTACACCTTC.

The J gene is TRBJ2-3, the V gene TRBV3-1; D might be TRBD2 (6 bases). Germline CDR1 LGHDT, CDR2 YNNKEL (reference sequence). This CDR3 region has 13 residues. Trimming removed 5 bases from V and 7 bases from J, with 13 bases in between. CDR3 region: CASSVGTSNTQYF. The CDR3 bases are TGTGCCAGCAGCGTAGGGACTTCGAATACGCAGTATTTT.

This clonotype has a handful of counts. The chain links TRBV4-1 to TRBJ1-1; D remains ambiguous. In germline, CDR1 is MGHRA, CDR2 YSYEKL. V was cut by 1 base and J by 0 bases, with 6 bases left in between. The CDR3 spans 14 residues. The CDR3 DNA sequence: TGCGCCAGCAGCCAAGTTACGGTGAACACTGAAGCTTTCTTT. Amino acids: CASSQVTVNTEAFF.

This clonotype has a single count. The conserved phenylalanine or tryptophan normally closing the CDR3 is absent here, so this likely arose from a read error. The chain is built from TRBV6-2 or TRBV6-3 and TRBJ1-1, with 7 bases aligning to TRBD1. Germline lookup yields CDR1 MNHEY and CDR2 SVGEGT. J was trimmed by 4 bases and V by 10 bases; bases with no gene match: 12. The CDR3 sequence is 14 residues long. CDR3 sequence reads: CATQVRGRSTEAFC. The CDR3 DNA sequence: TGTGCCACCCAGGTTAGGGGGCGGAGCACTGAAGCTTTCTGT.

V and J are TRBV6-5 and TRBJ2-5, with D uncertain. Matching the DNA end better, TRBJ2-7 makes the J call doubtful. Germline V gene sequence: CDR1 MNHEY, CDR2 SVGAGI. CDR3 length equals 12 residues. The CDR3 sequence is CASSKTPYEQYF. The CDR3 DNA sequence: TGTGCCAGCAGCAAGACACCATACGAGCAGTACTTC.

This clonotype was observed a few times. The genes are TRBV29-1 and TRBJ1-2; TRBD1 agrees at 10 bases. This CDR3 comprises 14 residues. The J segment lost 6 bases and the V segment lost 0 bases, leaving 4 bases of the junction unmatched. Germline V gene sequence: CDR1 SQVTM, CDR2 ANQGSEA. This CDR3 is CSVEDETGGNGYTF. The DNA of the CDR3 is TGCAGCGTTGAAGATGAGACAGGGGGCAATGGCTACACCTTC. The variable domain in full, completed from reference TRBV29-1 and TRBJ1-2, reads SAVISQKPSRDICQRGTSLTIQCQVDSQVTMMFWYRQQPGQSLTLIATANQGSEATYESGFVIDKFPISRPNLTFSTLTVSNMSPEDSSIYLCSVEDETGGNGYTFGSGTRLTVV.

Only a few counts were recorded for this clonotype. The rearrangement links TRBV5-1 to TRBJ2-3; no clear D. Germline V gene sequence: CDR1 SGHRS, CDR2 YFSETQ. The CDR3 has 14 amino acids. V lost 2 bases and J 2 bases, leaving 9 bases between the germline ends. This CDR3 is CASSFGQTTDTQYF. For the CDR3, the DNA is TGCGCCAGCAGCTTCGGGCAGACCACAGATACGCAGTATTTT.